Presented here are 10 T cell receptor beta chains from one specimen sequenced in a study of prognosis after radiotherapy for stage I lung cancer. The genomic DNA TCR beta CDR3 region underwent two rounds of multiplex PCR. Round-one PCR had primers specific to each TRBV and TRBJ gene. From the multiplex PCR reads, TCRdb called clonotypes with MiXCR, one entry per CDR3 protein. Here the sample spans 13,000 to 15,000 distinct CDR3 sequences, approximately 50% being singletons. The starting material was PBMCs, obtained before or after stereotactic body radiation therapy (not recorded which). These receptors were collected from a donor over 45 with non-small cell lung cancer.

This chain uses TRBV20-1 with TRBJ2-2, with D tentatively TRBD1 (5 bases). The CDR3 totals 14 residues. Trimming left V 6 bases short and J 0 bases short, with 11 bases between. CDR1 and CDR2 from the germline V gene are DFQATT and SNEGSKA (reference sequence). CDR3 coding DNA: TGCAGTGCAAAAGGGGTCGCGAACACCGGGGAGCTGTTTTTT. It is translated as CSAKGVANTGELFF.

This clonotype was seen ten or more times. The J gene is TRBJ1-1, the V gene TRBV5-1; D is perhaps TRBD1 (6 bases). This CDR3 spans 15 amino acids. Trimming stripped 3 bases from V and 4 bases from J, with 16 bases between. Per the germline V gene, CDR1 is SGHRS and CDR2 is YFSETQ. DNA of the CDR3: TGCGCCAGCAGCTCTCCCCTGGGAGGGGGCACTGAAGCTTTCTTT. This codes for CASSSPLGGGTEAFF.

This sequence joins TRBV2 and TRBJ2-3, with D unresolved. Germline lookup yields CDR1 SNHLY and CDR2 FYNNEI. The CDR3 contains 11 residues. The CDR3 coding sequence is TGTGTCATCAGTGAAATAGATACGCAGTATTTT. It encodes CVISEIDTQYF.

This clonotype was picked up many times. As the CDR3 is not closed by the conserved phenylalanine or tryptophan, this likely results from a read error. The chain joins TRBV3-1 to TRBJ1-2, with 12 bases matching TRBD1. Germline loops: CDR1 LGHDT, CDR2 YNNKEL (reference sequence). This CDR3 has 17 residues. Losses at the gene ends were 0 bases for V and 7 bases for J; bases not matched to a gene: 9. The DNA of the CDR3 is TGTGCCAGCAGCCAAGAGAGACCGGGACAGGGGGCTGGTGGCTACACCGTC. The encoded protein is CASSQERPGQGAGGYTV.

This clonotype showed up many times. The chain carries TRBV2 and TRBJ1-1, with TRBD1 as a possible D gene (6 bases). The CDR3 runs to 13 residues. Germline CDR1 reads SNHLY; CDR2 reads FYNNEI. Between the trimmed V and J ends, which lost 9 bases and 1 base, there was a span of 12 bases. CDR3 region: CASRDTSNTEAFF. The DNA of the CDR3 is TGTGCCAGTCGGGACACCTCGAACACTGAAGCTTTCTTT.

This clonotype was counted ten times or more. The V gene is TRBV5-1, the J gene TRBJ1-1; 7 bases match TRBD1. The CDR3 extends over 17 amino acids. Germline V CDR1 and CDR2: SGHRS, YFSETQ. Unmatched junction bases numbered 18, after V lost 5 bases and J lost 5 bases. CDR3 DNA: TGCGCCAGCAGTTATACAACAGGGGCAGGGTCGAAGACTGAAGCTTTCTTT. As protein: CASSYTTGAGSKTEAFF.

There are many counts of this clonotype. The chain couples TRBV5-6 to TRBJ2-7; 12 bases match TRBD2. The V segment lost 1 base and the J segment 3 bases; nucleotides outside the gene matches: 8. Per germline, CDR1 SGHDT and CDR2 YYEEEE. The CDR3 totals 17 residues. The CDR3 DNA reads as TGTGCCAGCAGCTTGTACGCCACTAGCGGGAGGAACTACGAGCAGTACTTC. It yields the protein CASSLYATSGRNYEQYF.

This clonotype was counted a single time. The chain uses TRBV30 and TRBJ2-5, with D unresolved. Germline-derived CDR1 and CDR2 are GTSNPN and SVGIG (reference sequence). The CDR3 extends over 11 amino acids. The V and J ends lost 4 bases and 2 bases respectively, with 5 bases between them. The CDR3 protein is CAWTAQETQYF. The CDR3 nucleotides are TGTGCCTGGACAGCGCAAGAGACCCAGTACTTC.

This clonotype is medium-sized within its sample. This sequence joins TRBV7-9 and TRBJ2-3, with a weak D call TRBD2 (5 bases). There are 13 residues in the CDR3. The germline V gene has CDR1 SEHNR and CDR2 FQNEAQ (reference sequence). Trimming removed 1 base from V and 8 bases from J, with 10 bases in between. For the CDR3, the DNA is TGTGCCAGCAGCTTAGATGAGGGCTCTACGCAGTATTTT. Amino acid sequence: CASSLDEGSTQYF.

In this sample, this clonotype is medium-sized. The chain carries TRBV30 and TRBJ1-2; D is undetermined. This CDR3 has 10 residues. Between the trimmed V and J ends, which lost 4 bases and 4 bases, there was a span of 4 bases. Germline V lookup: CDR1 GTSNPN, CDR2 SVGIG (reference sequence). Here the CDR3 DNA reads TGTGCCTGGAAGGGCTATGGCTACACCTTC. Its protein is CAWKGYGYTF. Full variable domain (rest looked up from reference TRBV30 and TRBJ1-2): SQTIHQWPATLVQPVGSPLSLECTVEGTSNPNLYWYRQAAGRGLQLLFYSVGIGQISSEVPQNLSASRPQDRQFILSSKKLLLSDSGFYLCAWKGYGYTFGSGTRLTVV.